This T cell receptor beta chain appears in the sequencing data of a study of blood T cells in healthy people across ages. Findings of the study overall: The study lacked donor CMV status, which possibly confounded expanded clonotype changes.

Healthy Caucasian individuals from Russia aged roughly 6 to 90 served as donors. It was approximately 10 milliliters of peripheral blood that were drawn from each donor. Whenever a sample was processed, at least 6 million PBMCs were isolated. This CDR3 has 17 amino acids. Germline V gene sequence: CDR1 DFQATT, CDR2 SNEGSKA (reference sequence). V was clipped by 1 base and J by 2 bases; unmatched bases: 7. Notes on this clonotype: Its target is unknown.

Together with a sample-barcoded 5' primer, a J-beta primer mix was included in a second PCR lasting roughly 6 to 12 cycles. TCRdb fed the 5' RACE reads into MiXCR, producing one record per CDR3 protein. The table lists 2 million or so distinct CDR3 sequences, around half of them singletons. This TCR derives from a woman in her 40s in good health. This chain connects TRBV20-1 to TRBJ2-1; 11 bases are a match to TRBD2. Input material: blood. In DNA, the CDR3 is TGCAGTGCTAGAGGGCTAGCGGGGGGCCTTCCCTACAATGAGCAGTTCTTC. It yields the protein CSARGLAGGLPYNEQFF.